This TCR beta chain was identified in a study of OX40 agonist ivuxolimab in advanced cancers. Study overall: Patients with prior anti-PD-1, anti-PD-L1 or anti-CTLA-4 therapy were eligible; approximately 40% had some. Study-wide points: CD4+ T cells averaged fewer expanded clones than CD8+ T cells.

Generated by immunoSEQ multiplex PCR, the TCRdb table keeps only in-frame clones and is missing some. Found here are roughly 65,000 clones, almost 90% of them singletons; the top ten hold roughly a tenth. Concerning this clone itself: Its antigen is still unknown.

The germline V gene has CDR1 SGHTA and CDR2 FQGNSA. CDR3 length equals 14 residues. The V end lost 1 base, the J end lost 0 bases, and 6 bases lay between the germline ends. The source material was CD4+ or CD8+ T cells sorted from blood, sampled in a trial of the OX40 agonist ivuxolimab. The V call is TRBV7-2, the J call TRBJ1-2; D uncertain. This clonotype originated in an adult with an advanced solid tumor such as melanoma, head and neck, liver or kidney cancer. The CDR3 bases are TGTGCCAGCAGCTTAGGACCAACTAACTATGGCTACACCTTC. It codes for CASSLGPTNYGYTF.